The rows below give T cell receptor beta chains drawn from one sample of a study of blood T cell repertoires in COVID-19. Sequencing used immunoSEQ multiplex PCR; TCRdb keeps in-frame clones, though not all of them. The sample consists of some 200,000 clones, approximately 90% of them appearing once. Specimen: peripheral blood. The origin of the receptors is a man in his 60s with active or convalescent COVID-19. CDR3s include the opening cysteine and the closing phenylalanine or tryptophan. A D gene is named only where the DNA matches it firmly. The size of a clone is reported for some rows only, either as once, few or many, or as a class for expanded clones.

length | J | size | V | D | CDR3 | DNA
15 | TRBJ2-7 | NA | TRBV28 | TRBD1 | CASTPGSGGSYEQYF | TGTGCCAGCACCCCAGGGTCAGGGGGCTCGTACGAGCAGTACTTC
14 | TRBJ2-7 | NA | TRBV5-1 | NA | CASSLTGSTYEQYF | TGCGCCAGCAGCTTGACGGGATCCACCTACGAGCAGTACTTC
17 | TRBJ2-2 | NA | TRBV5-5 | NA | CASSLEVSGRGTGELFF | TGTGCCAGCAGCTTGGAGGTCAGCGGCCGTGGCACCGGGGAGCTGTTTTTT
15 | TRBJ2-6 | NA | TRBV11-3 | TRBD2 | CASSLGGKGANVLTF | TGTGCCAGCAGCTTGGGGGGGAAAGGGGCCAACGTCCTGACTTTC
14 | TRBJ2-2 | NA | TRBV6-5 | NA | CAHRLQANTGELFF | TGTGCGCACCGTCTACAGGCGAACACCGGGGAGCTGTTTTTT
14 | TRBJ2-5 | NA | TRBV11-2 | NA | CASRPTGAQETQYF | TGTGCCAGCAGACCTACAGGAGCACAAGAGACCCAGTACTTC
17 | TRBJ1-3 | NA | TRBV6-1 | NA | CASSEFFGQTSGNTIYF | TGTGCCAGCAGTGAATTTTTTGGGCAGACCTCTGGAAACACCATATATTTT
15 | TRBJ2-2 | few | TRBV6-5 | TRBD1 | CASRMGQGASGELFF | TGTGCCAGCAGAATGGGACAGGGGGCGTCCGGGGAGCTGTTTTTT
15 | TRBJ2-7 | NA | TRBV19 | NA | CASSIVWGLSYEQYF | TGTGCCAGTAGTATAGTTTGGGGACTTTCCTACGAGCAGTACTTC
16 | TRBJ2-1 | NA | TRBV28 | TRBD2 | CASSFLLAGGPDEQFF | TGTGCCAGCAGTTTCCTCCTAGCGGGGGGGCCGGATGAGCAGTTCTTC
13 | TRBJ1-2 | once | TRBV6-5 | NA | CASRTGGLRSYTF | TGTGCCAGCAGAACCGGGGGGCTGAGGAGCTACACCTTC
13 | TRBJ1-2 | NA | TRBV19 | TRBD1 | CASSFGQGLGYTF | TGTGCCAGTAGTTTCGGACAGGGGCTTGGCTACACCTTC
14 | TRBJ2-1 | NA | TRBV6-5 | NA | CASSPSDRNNEQFF | TGTGCCAGCAGTCCCTCGGACAGAAACAATGAGCAGTTCTTC
14 | TRBJ2-5 | NA | TRBV5-6 | TRBD1 | CASSRRDRGETQYF | TGTGCCAGCAGCCGCCGGGACAGGGGGGAGACCCAGTACTTC
14 | TRBJ2-1 | NA | TRBV5-4 | NA | CASSFPPRVNEQFF | TGTGCCAGCAGCTTCCCCCCCAGGGTTAATGAGCAGTTCTTC
15 | TRBJ1-6 | NA | TRBV19 | TRBD1 | CASSIRTGGYSPLHF | TGTGCCAGTAGTATCCGGACAGGGGGTTATTCACCCCTCCACTTT
13 | TRBJ2-5 | NA | TRBV6-5 | NA | CASSLGLKETQYF | TGTGCCAGCAGCCTAGGACTAAAAGAGACCCAGTACTTC
13 | TRBJ1-2 | NA | TRBV6-6 | TRBD1 | CATGQGFNYGYTF | TGTGCCACCGGACAGGGATTTAACTATGGCTACACCTTC
14 | TRBJ2-7 | NA | TRBV6-4 | NA | CASSDSSQHYEQYF | TGTGCCAGCAGTGACTCTTCACAGCACTACGAGCAGTACTTC
14 | TRBJ2-5 | NA | TRBV7-9 | TRBD2 | CASGTSGAVETQYF | TGTGCCAGCGGCACTAGCGGGGCGGTGGAGACCCAGTACTTC
15 | TRBJ1-3 | once | TRBV2 | NA | CASSEAGSSGNTIYF | TGTGCCAGCAGTGAAGCAGGGAGCTCTGGAAACACCATATATTTT
15 | TRBJ2-7 | NA | TRBV18 | NA | CASSLGRDHSYEQYF | TGTGCCAGCTCACTGGGGCGGGATCATTCCTACGAGCAGTACTTC
16 | TRBJ2-3 | NA | TRBV18 | TRBD1 | CASSKGTGSSTDTQYF | TGTGCCAGCTCAAAGGGGACAGGGTCTAGCACAGATACGCAGTATTTT
13 | TRBJ1-2 | NA | TRBV6-5 | TRBD1 | CASSRDRIGGYTF | TGTGCCAGCAGTCGGGACAGGATTGGTGGCTACACCTTC
16 | TRBJ2-1 | once | TRBV5-1 | TRBD2 | CASSPSTSGGVYEQFF | TGCGCCAGCAGCCCAAGTACTAGCGGGGGGGTATATGAGCAGTTCTTC
13 | TRBJ2-1 | NA | TRBV5-1 | NA | CASSLDRANEQFF | TGCGCCAGCAGCTTGGACAGGGCGAATGAGCAGTTCTTC
13 | TRBJ1-5 | NA | TRBV7-3 | TRBD1 | CASSLTGGQPQHF | TGTGCCAGCAGTCTCACAGGGGGACAGCCCCAGCATTTT
14 | TRBJ1-5 | once | TRBV2 | NA | CASSGMAENQPQHF | TGTGCCAGCAGTGGTATGGCAGAAAATCAGCCCCAGCATTTT
14 | TRBJ1-2 | NA | TRBV7-2 | TRBD1 | CASKQGGSGYGYTF | TGTGCCAGCAAGCAGGGGGGATCAGGCTATGGCTACACCTTC
14 | TRBJ2-2 | NA | TRBV19 | TRBD2 | CATPSGGNTGELFF | TGTGCGACTCCTAGCGGGGGGAACACCGGGGAGCTGTTTTTT
14 | TRBJ1-6 | NA | TRBV5-1 | TRBD1 | CASNTGEYNSPLHF | TGCGCCAGCAACACAGGGGAGTATAATTCACCCCTCCACTTT
15 | TRBJ2-1 | NA | TRBV27 | TRBD2 | CASSLSSGGYNEQFF | TGTGCCAGCAGTTTATCTAGCGGGGGGTACAATGAGCAGTTCTTC
14 | TRBJ2-2 | NA | TRBV2 | TRBD1 | CASRVTGLGGELFF | TGTGCCAGCAGGGTGACAGGGTTGGGCGGGGAGCTGTTTTTT
16 | TRBJ1-3 | NA | TRBV7-9 | NA | CASSPQTASSGNTIYF | TGTGCCAGCAGCCCCCAGACAGCGAGCTCTGGAAACACCATATATTTT
16 | TRBJ2-1 | once | TRBV5-4 | TRBD1 | CASSSRGTGDFGEQFF | TGTGCCAGCAGCTCCCGAGGGACAGGGGATTTTGGTGAGCAGTTCTTC
14 | TRBJ1-3 | NA | TRBV5-1 | TRBD1 | CASRPGTGGNTIYF | TGCGCCAGCAGACCGGGGACAGGGGGAAACACCATATATTTT
14 | TRBJ1-5 | NA | TRBV12-5 | NA | CASGFGQLNQPQHF | TGTGCTAGTGGTTTTGGGCAGCTCAATCAGCCCCAGCATTTT
15 | TRBJ2-1 | once | TRBV27 | NA | CASSLSRGSYNEQFF | TGTGCCAGCAGTTTATCCAGGGGCTCCTACAATGAGCAGTTCTTC
13 | TRBJ2-5 | few | TRBV5-1 | NA | CASSLNERETQYF | TGCGCCAGCAGCTTGAACGAACGGGAGACCCAGTACTTC
15 | TRBJ1-2 | NA | TRBV27 | NA | CASSAGGGTVYGYTF | TGTGCCAGCAGCGCCGGGGGAGGAACCGTCTATGGCTACACCTTC
14 | TRBJ2-7 | NA | TRBV15 | NA | CATSRGDISYEQYF | TGTGCCACCAGCAGAGGAGACATCTCCTACGAGCAGTACTTC
15 | TRBJ2-3 | many | TRBV5-4 | TRBD2 | CASSLKLAGTDTQYF | TGTGCCAGCAGCTTGAAACTAGCGGGAACAGATACGCAGTATTTT
16 | TRBJ2-3 | once | TRBV4-1 | TRBD1 | CASSQDLRDRTDTQYF | TGCGCCAGCAGCCAAGATCTCAGGGACAGGACAGATACGCAGTATTTT